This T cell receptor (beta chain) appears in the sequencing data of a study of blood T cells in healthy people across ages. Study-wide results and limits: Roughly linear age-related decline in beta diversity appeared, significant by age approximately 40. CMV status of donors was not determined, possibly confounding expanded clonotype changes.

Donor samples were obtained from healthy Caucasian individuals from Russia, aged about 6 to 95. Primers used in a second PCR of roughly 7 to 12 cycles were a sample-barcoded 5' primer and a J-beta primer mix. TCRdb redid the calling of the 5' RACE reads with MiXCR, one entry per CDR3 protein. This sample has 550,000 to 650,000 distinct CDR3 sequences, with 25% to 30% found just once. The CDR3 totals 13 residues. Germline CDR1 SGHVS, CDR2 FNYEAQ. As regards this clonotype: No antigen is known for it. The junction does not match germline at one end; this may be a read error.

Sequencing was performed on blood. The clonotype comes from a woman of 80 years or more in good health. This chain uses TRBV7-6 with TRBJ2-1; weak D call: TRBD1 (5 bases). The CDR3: CASSLGVYNEQLF. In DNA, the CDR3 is TGTGCTAGCAGCTTAGGGGTTTACAATGAGCAGTTATTC.